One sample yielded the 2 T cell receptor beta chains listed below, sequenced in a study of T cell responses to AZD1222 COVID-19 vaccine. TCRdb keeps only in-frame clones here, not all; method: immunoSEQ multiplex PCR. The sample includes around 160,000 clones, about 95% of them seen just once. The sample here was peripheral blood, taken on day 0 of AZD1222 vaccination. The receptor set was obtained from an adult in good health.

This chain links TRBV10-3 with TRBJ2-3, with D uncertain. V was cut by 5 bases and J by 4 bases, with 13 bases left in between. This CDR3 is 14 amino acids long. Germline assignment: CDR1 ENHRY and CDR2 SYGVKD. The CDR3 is CAISLDSHADTQYF. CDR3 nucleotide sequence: TGTGCCATCAGTTTAGATAGCCACGCAGATACGCAGTATTTT.

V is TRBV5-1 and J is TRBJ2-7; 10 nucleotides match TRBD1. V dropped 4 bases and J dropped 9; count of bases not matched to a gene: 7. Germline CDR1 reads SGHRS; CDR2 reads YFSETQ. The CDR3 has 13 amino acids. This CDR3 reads CASSPGTGVVQYF. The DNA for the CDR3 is TGCGCCAGCAGCCCAGGGACAGGGGTAGTGCAGTACTTC.